These T cell receptor beta chains were read from a single sample in a study of blood T cell repertoires in COVID-19. The repertoire was sequenced with immunoSEQ multiplex PCR; TCRdb's copy has only in-frame clones and lacks some. The profile covers about 300,000 clones, with around 84% appearing a single time and 1.4% to 1.5% taken by the ten largest. Sequenced input: peripheral blood. The receptor set was obtained from a human donor with COVID-19, enrolled during active disease. The donor label of this sample is uncertain. CDR3s include the opening cysteine and the closing phenylalanine or tryptophan. The D gene is left open where the match is weak. Only part of the rows carry a size: once, few, many, or a class if the clone is expanded.

V gene	D gene	clone size	J gene	CDR3 protein	CDR3 DNA
TRBV4-3	.	.	TRBJ2-7	CASSQGLGIYEQYF	TGCGCCAGCAGCCAAGGACTAGGAATCTACGAGCAGTACTTC
TRBV19	TRBD2	few	TRBJ2-3	CAAGSGGSGTDTQYF	TGTGCCGCAGGGTCCGGCGGGAGTGGCACAGATACGCAGTATTTT
TRBV11-1	TRBD2	.	TRBJ2-7	CASSFLASGSREQYF	TGTGCCAGCAGCTTCTTGGCTAGCGGGAGTAGAGAGCAGTACTTC
TRBV27	TRBD2	.	TRBJ2-1	CASSPPSGEGYNEQFF	TGTGCCAGCAGTCCCCCTTCGGGGGAGGGGTACAATGAGCAGTTCTTC
TRBV6-5	.	.	TRBJ1-1	CASDDIGTEAFF	TGTGCCAGCGACGACATCGGCACTGAAGCTTTCTTT
TRBV7-8	TRBD2	few	TRBJ2-1	CASSLYGTSGSQNEQFF	TGTGCCAGCAGCTTATACGGGACTAGCGGGAGTCAGAATGAGCAGTTCTTC
TRBV6-6	TRBD2	.	TRBJ2-3	CASSYFSGTSTDTQYF	TGTGCCAGCAGTTACTTTAGCGGGACTAGCACAGATACGCAGTATTTT
TRBV6-5	.	.	TRBJ1-5	CASSNPGGQPQHF	TGTGCCAGCAGTAACCCCGGAGGTCAGCCCCAGCATTTT
TRBV5-1	TRBD2	.	TRBJ2-3	CASSLAGGAASTDTQYF	TGCGCCAGCAGCTTGGCGGGGGGGGCCGCGAGCACAGATACGCAGTATTTT
TRBV28	.	.	TRBJ1-1	CASSLGGGVNTEAFF	TGTGCCAGCAGTTTAGGGGGGGGCGTGAACACTGAAGCTTTCTTT
TRBV7-3	TRBD2	.	TRBJ2-7	CASSSSPGLAGAGQYF	TGTGCCAGCAGCTCCTCACCGGGACTAGCGGGGGCCGGGCAGTACTTC
TRBV6-1	.	.	TRBJ2-1	CASSEAAAGVGNEQFF	TGTGCCAGCAGTGAAGCCGCGGCAGGGGTAGGCAATGAGCAGTTCTTC
TRBV5-1	.	.	TRBJ2-3	CASSLMGLSTDTQYF	TGCGCCAGCAGCTTGATGGGACTTAGCACAGATACGCAGTATTTT
TRBV10-3	.	once	TRBJ1-6	CATHPSGQQNSPLHF	TGTGCCACCCACCCTTCCGGACAGCAGAATTCACCCCTCCACTTT
TRBV30	TRBD2	.	TRBJ2-3	CAWSRTSGRGDTQYF	TGTGCCTGGAGTCGGACTAGCGGGAGGGGAGATACGCAGTATTTT
TRBV6-5	TRBD1	.	TRBJ1-2	CASSSGTGQGFGYTF	TGTGCCAGCAGTTCTGGGACCGGACAGGGTTTTGGCTACACCTTC
TRBV28	TRBD1	.	TRBJ1-3	CASSRQTGTVSGNTIYF	TGTGCCAGCAGTCGCCAAACCGGGACAGTCTCTGGAAACACCATATATTTT
TRBV5-1	.	.	TRBJ2-5	CASSLGLESTQGETQYF	TGCGCCAGCAGCTTGGGACTTGAGTCCACCCAGGGAGAGACCCAGTACTTC
TRBV19	.	.	TRBJ2-3	CASSMEAVVTDTQYF	TGTGCCAGTAGCATGGAGGCGGTAGTCACAGATACGCAGTATTTT
TRBV5-6	.	.	TRBJ2-7	CASSLISRRAGPSSYEQYF	TGTGCCAGCAGCTTGATTTCCCGGAGGGCGGGGCCGAGCTCCTACGAGCAGTACTTC
TRBV28	.	.	TRBJ2-6	CASRYSGANVLTF	TGTGCCAGCAGGTACTCTGGGGCCAACGTCCTGACTTTC
TRBV11-3	TRBD2	.	TRBJ2-5	CASSQGPWEGETQYF	TGTGCCAGCAGCCAGGGTCCGTGGGAGGGAGAGACCCAGTACTTC
TRBV28	.	.	TRBJ1-5	CASFSPGGAPQPQHF	TGTGCCAGCTTCTCCCCTGGGGGGGCTCCCCAGCCCCAGCATTTT
TRBV6-5	.	.	TRBJ1-5	CASSYSAGNQPQHF	TGTGCCAGCAGTTACTCGGCAGGGAATCAGCCCCAGCATTTT
TRBV4-1	.	.	TRBJ1-5	CASSQDQGGGAQHF	TGCGCCAGCAGCCAAGATCAGGGAGGGGGGGCCCAGCATTTT
TRBV6-6	.	.	TRBJ1-5	CASIGGGNQPQHF	TGTGCCAGCATTGGGGGGGGTAATCAGCCCCAGCATTTT
TRBV2	.	.	TRBJ2-3	CASSYESTDTQYF	TGTGCCAGCAGTTACGAGAGCACAGATACGCAGTATTTT
TRBV6-2/TRBV6-3	TRBD2	.	TRBJ2-7	CASSYLAAYEQYF	TGTGCCAGCAGTTACCTAGCGGCCTACGAGCAGTACTTC
TRBV7-3	.	.	TRBJ2-1	CASSLMAGRGDEQFF	TGTGCCAGCAGCTTAATGGCGGGAAGGGGCGATGAGCAGTTCTTC
TRBV11-3	.	.	TRBJ2-7	CASSLGSGTPTPYEQYF	TGTGCCAGCAGCCTTGGATCCGGGACTCCTACTCCCTACGAGCAGTACTTC
TRBV19	TRBD1	.	TRBJ1-1	CASSPRRTGGVVRTEAFF	TGTGCCAGTAGTCCCCGGCGGACAGGGGGCGTTGTGAGGACTGAAGCTTTCTTT
TRBV28	TRBD1	.	TRBJ1-1	CASSLLDRGAFF	TGTGCCAGCAGTTTACTTGACAGGGGAGCTTTCTTT
TRBV3-1/TRBV3-2	.	.	TRBJ2-1	CASSASGVSSYNEQFF	TGTGCCAGCAGCGCCTCAGGGGTTAGCTCCTACAATGAGCAGTTCTTC
TRBV5-4	.	.	TRBJ1-6	CASSLYGDSPLHF	TGTGCCAGCAGCTTGTACGGGGATTCACCCCTCCACTTT
TRBV7-9	.	.	TRBJ2-1	CASSPTFSGDEQFF	TGTGCCAGCAGCCCAACGTTCTCAGGGGATGAGCAGTTCTTC
TRBV4-3	TRBD2	many	TRBJ2-7	CASSQILAGGPYEQYF	TGCGCCAGCAGCCAGATACTAGCGGGAGGGCCCTACGAGCAGTACTTC
TRBV25-1	TRBD2	.	TRBJ2-1	CASSWLAGGPRTQFF	TGTGCCAGCAGTTGGTTGGCGGGAGGGCCCAGAACGCAGTTCTTC
TRBV27	.	once	TRBJ1-2	CASSFSQGFYGYTF	TGTGCCAGCAGTTTCTCGCAGGGGTTCTATGGCTACACCTTC
TRBV7-3	.	.	TRBJ2-5	CASSRGTEETQYF	TGTGCCAGCAGCCGCGGGACAGAAGAGACCCAGTACTTC
TRBV6-5	TRBD1	.	TRBJ1-1	CASSTGGYRGRAFF	TGTGCCAGCAGTACCGGGGGCTACAGGGGGCGAGCTTTCTTT
TRBV4-1	TRBD1	once	TRBJ1-3	CARRRPGQDYSGNTIYF	TGCGCCCGCCGCCGGCCGGGACAGGACTACTCTGGAAACACCATATATTTT
TRBV19	.	many	TRBJ1-2	CASSPILATRTVIYGYTF	TGTGCCAGTAGTCCGATCTTGGCCACCCGGACAGTAATCTATGGCTACACCTTC
TRBV28	.	.	TRBJ1-1	CASSLLGTEAFF	TGTGCCAGCAGTTTATTGGGGACAGAAGCTTTCTTT
TRBV7-8	TRBD1	once	TRBJ1-4	CASSYAPGTGPEKLFF	TGTGCCAGCAGCTACGCACCCGGGACAGGGCCTGAAAAACTGTTTTTT
TRBV5-1	TRBD1	.	TRBJ1-1	CASSLGRTGVNTEAFF	TGCGCCAGCAGCTTGGGACGGACAGGGGTGAACACTGAAGCTTTCTTT
TRBV18	TRBD1	.	TRBJ1-1	CASSPTQGGAFF	TGTGCCAGCTCACCAACACAGGGGGGAGCTTTCTTT
TRBV21-1	.	.	TRBJ2-7	CATGTPYREQYF	TGTGCCACCGGGACACCATACCGAGAGCAGTACTTC
TRBV5-8	.	.	TRBJ1-2	CASSLIRVYPSGYTF	TGTGCCAGCAGCTTGATTCGAGTTTACCCTAGTGGCTACACCTTC